Listed here are 24 T cell receptor beta chains from one sample, sequenced in a study of control samples from healthy donors and cancer patients. Profiling relied on immunoSEQ multiplex PCR, and the TCRdb table lists in-frame clones only, not all of them. This table holds about 31,000 clones, approximately 94% found once. Sequencing input: blood. The source is a man in his fifties or sixties in good health.

The chain combines TRBV9 with TRBJ2-3; a possible D gene is TRBD1 (5 bases). Germline V gene data show CDR1 as SGDLS and CDR2 as YYNGEE. The CDR3 is made up of 16 amino acids. V was cut by 0 bases and J by 3 bases, with 14 bases left in between. CDR3 bases: TGTGCCAGCAGCGTAGGGCTAGACCCAGGGACAGATACGCAGTATTTT. Translated: CASSVGLDPGTDTQYF.

The J gene is TRBJ2-7, the V gene TRBV6-5; D gene uncertain. This CDR3 has 11 residues. Germline assignment: CDR1 MNHEY and CDR2 SVGAGI. The V end was cut by 6 bases, the J end by 3 bases, with 6 bases between. The DNA for the CDR3 is TGTGCCAGCAGGAGGTACTACGAGCAGTACTTC. This encodes CASRRYYEQYF.

V usage is TRBV6-2 or TRBV6-3 and J usage is TRBJ1-6, with no clear D. The CDR3 spans 13 residues. The V and J ends lost 6 bases and 5 bases respectively, with 8 bases between them. CDR1 MNHEY and CDR2 SVGEGT come from the germline V gene. CDR3 amino acids: CASSTEDNSPLHF. The CDR3 nucleotides are TGTGCCAGCAGCACGGAAGATAATTCACCCCTCCACTTT.

The J gene is TRBJ1-2, the V gene TRBV6-6; D is undetermined. The CDR3 has 15 residues. V was cut by 5 bases and J by 8 bases, with 21 bases left in between. CDR1 and CDR2 from the germline V gene are MNHNY and SVGAGI (reference sequence). DNA for the CDR3: TGTGCCAGCAGTACGGCCGGTGTGGGTAGGGAGGGCTACACCTTC. It translates to CASSTAGVGREGYTF.

This clone is classed as large. V usage is TRBV5-6 and J usage is TRBJ2-1; D is uncertain. Germline values: CDR1 SGHDT, CDR2 YYEEEE. With 3 bases removed from V and 7 bases from J, the gap between germline ends came to 8 bases. The CDR3 has 12 amino acids. The CDR3 region is CASSSLRNEQFF. CDR3 DNA: TGTGCCAGCAGCTCTCTCAGAAATGAGCAGTTCTTC.

This rearrangement joins TRBV5-1 to TRBJ2-7; 9 bases agree with TRBD1. The CDR3 contains 16 residues. The trim removed 0 bases at V and 2 bases at J, leaving 6 bases unmatched. CDR1 is SGHRS, CDR2 YFSETQ, per germline. In nucleotides, the CDR3 is TGCGCCAGCAGCTTGGGCCCGACAGGGGGGACCTACGAGCAGTACTTC. Amino acids: CASSLGPTGGTYEQYF.

The chain joins TRBV10-3 to TRBJ1-2; possible D gene TRBD1, 6 bases. The V end was cut by 2 bases, the J end by 8 bases, with 12 bases between. The CDR3 has 13 residues. Germline V gene sequence: CDR1 ENHRY, CDR2 SYGVKD. The CDR3 here is CAISEGGARGYTF. In nucleotides, the CDR3 is TGTGCCATCAGTGAGGGGGGGGCTCGGGGCTACACCTTC.

The chain has TRBV6-2 or TRBV6-3 and TRBJ2-3, with D tentatively TRBD2 (7 bases). V was pared by 5 bases and J by 4 bases, with 13 bases between. Germline CDR1 reads MNHEY; CDR2 reads SVGEGT. This CDR3 region has 14 residues. The CDR3 sequence is CASSDGGPSDTQYF. CDR3 coding DNA: TGTGCCAGCAGTGACGGGGGGCCCTCAGATACGCAGTATTTT.

This chain links TRBV9 with TRBJ2-7, with D perhaps TRBD1 (6 bases). The CDR3 runs 14 residues. Germline CDR1 SGDLS, CDR2 YYNGEE. V was clipped by 0 bases and J by 2 bases, with 9 bases between them. The CDR3, as DNA: TGTGCCAGCAGCGTAGAGGCAGGGGCCTACGAGCAGTACTTC. This sequence encodes CASSVEAGAYEQYF.

The chain combines TRBV27 with TRBJ1-2; D perhaps matches TRBD1 (6 bases). Trimming shortened V by 5 bases and J by 4 bases, and 17 bases separated the two germline ends. The CDR3 is 15 residues long. Germline lookup yields CDR1 MNHEY and CDR2 SMNVEV (reference sequence). The DNA of the CDR3 is TGTGCCAGCAGTCCCCAGCTGGACAGTTTCTATGGCTACACCTTC. Protein: CASSPQLDSFYGYTF.

DNA for the CDR3: TGTGCCAGTAGACGACTAGCGGGAGCCTACGAGCAGTACTTC. Translating it yields CASRRLAGAYEQYF. This chain links TRBV19 with TRBJ2-7, with 12 bases aligning to TRBD2. Unmatched junction bases numbered 2, after V lost 6 bases and J lost 2 bases. CDR1 and CDR2 from the germline V gene are LNHDA and SQIVND (reference sequence). This CDR3 contains 14 residues.

J is TRBJ2-3 and V is TRBV13, with 12 bases aligning to TRBD2. CDR3 size: 15 residues. The V and J ends lost 3 bases and 6 bases, in that order; junction bases with no gene match: 4. Germline V gives CDR1 PRHDT, CDR2 FYEKMQ (reference sequence). Here the CDR3 DNA reads TGTGCCAGCAGCTTGACTAGCGGGGGTCGGGATACGCAGTATTTT. Encoded protein: CASSLTSGGRDTQYF.

CDR3: CASSSAGTSGWETQYF. CDR3 DNA: TGTGCCAGCAGTTCTGCCGGGACTAGCGGGTGGGAGACCCAGTACTTC. V gene TRBV6-6 combines with J gene TRBJ2-5; 12 nucleotides line up with TRBD2. The CDR3 has 16 residues. The germline CDR1 and CDR2 sequences are MNHNY and SVGAGI (reference sequence). Trimming took 4 bases from V and 5 from J; bases not matched to a gene: 8.

The rearrangement joins TRBV7-2 to TRBJ2-3; tentatively, D is TRBD1 (5 bases). CDR1 is SGHTA, CDR2 FQGNSA, per germline. This CDR3 is built from 15 residues. V was shortened by 2 bases and J by 0 bases, with 9 bases between the two germline ends. As DNA, the CDR3 is TGTGCCAGCAGCTTAAGTCCAGGGAGCACAGATACGCAGTATTTT. As protein: CASSLSPGSTDTQYF.

The rearrangement uses TRBV10-3 and TRBJ1-5; 8 nucleotides line up with TRBD1. Germline V gene lookup returns CDR1 ENHRY and CDR2 SYGVKD. The CDR3 is made up of 15 amino acids. J lost 7 bases, V lost 0 bases, and 5 bases had no gene match. The CDR3 sequence is CAISESTGVGQPQHF. Here the CDR3 DNA reads TGTGCCATCAGTGAGTCGACAGGGGTGGGCCAGCCCCAGCATTTT.

The V call is TRBV6-5, the J call TRBJ1-2; D is unresolved. This CDR3 has 12 residues. The germline V gene has CDR1 MNHEY and CDR2 SVGAGI. V gave up 4 bases and J gave up 0 bases, with 3 bases separating them. The CDR3 coding sequence is TGTGCCAGCAGTTCCCCTAACTATGGCTACACCTTC. This translates into CASSSPNYGYTF.

This rearrangement joins TRBV7-2 to TRBJ1-5; D not resolved. Between the trimmed V and J ends, which lost 5 bases and 4 bases, there was a span of 12 bases. Germline V gene data show CDR1 as SGHTA and CDR2 as FQGNSA. This CDR3 has 14 amino acids. CDR3 DNA: TGTGCCAGCAGCCCCCTGAGAGGAAATCAGCCCCAGCATTTT. This translates into CASSPLRGNQPQHF.

CDR3 bases: TGTGCCAGCAGCCGGACGGACAGGGGGGATAGCAATCAGCCCCAGCATTTT. Translated, it gives CASSRTDRGDSNQPQHF. The J gene is TRBJ1-5, the V gene TRBV7-9; 10 nucleotides agree with TRBD1. Per germline, CDR1 SEHNR and CDR2 FQNEAQ (reference sequence). V was clipped by 5 bases and J by 0 bases; unmatched bases: 7. This CDR3 has 17 residues. The full variable domain, completed using reference TRBV7-9 and TRBJ1-5, is DTGVSQNPRHKITKRGQNVTFRCDPISEHNRLYWYRQTLGQGPEFLTYFQNEAQLEKSRLLSDRFSAERPKGSFSTLEIQRTEQGDSAMYLCASSRTDRGDSNQPQHFGDGTRLSIL.

J is TRBJ1-1 and V is TRBV12-3 or TRBV12-4; no definite D call. The CDR3 consists of 11 residues. V lost 1 base and J lost 12, with 9 bases in between. The chain's CDR3 is CASSLGVRSFF. DNA for the CDR3: TGTGCCAGCAGTTTAGGAGTGAGATCTTTCTTT.

The chain couples TRBV19 to TRBJ1-2; the D is unclear. The CDR3 has 13 residues. Trimming stripped 7 bases from V and 0 bases from J, with 9 bases between. Germline V gene data show CDR1 as LNHDA and CDR2 as SQIVND (reference sequence). CDR3 DNA: TGTGCCAGTACGAACAATGCTAACTATGGCTACACCTTC. Translating it yields CASTNNANYGYTF.

The chain's CDR3 is CASSSGQGAVEKLFF. The CDR3 DNA follows: TGTGCCAGCAGTTCCGGACAGGGGGCGGTGGAAAAACTGTTTTTT. The chain couples TRBV6-2 or TRBV6-3 to TRBJ1-4; 11 nucleotides match TRBD1. The CDR3 is 15 residues long. CDR1 and CDR2 (germline): MNHEY, SVGEGT. Trimming took 4 bases from V and 8 from J; bases not matched to a gene: 6.

The V and J genes are TRBV6-1 and TRBJ2-7; 9 positions match TRBD1. Germline V gives CDR1 MNHNS, CDR2 SASEGT. V lost 3 bases and J lost 5; bases outside the gene matches: 5. This CDR3 contains 14 residues. The CDR3 spells CASSETDRGDEQYF. Here the CDR3 DNA reads TGTGCCAGCAGTGAGACGGACAGGGGCGACGAGCAGTACTTC.

Worth noting for this clone: The junction departs from germline at one end; a sequencing error may be responsible. This sequence joins TRBV6-1 and TRBJ1-1; D ambiguous. The CDR3 is 13 residues long. Germline V gene sequence: CDR1 MNHNS, CDR2 SASEGT. CDR3 amino acids: CAGSDTGNTEAFF. The CDR3 coding sequence is TGTGCCGGCAGTGATACGGGGAACACTGAAGCTTTCTTT.

V usage is TRBV19 and J usage is TRBJ1-2; D gene ambiguous. The CDR3 is 14 amino acids. Germline-derived CDR1 and CDR2 are LNHDA and SQIVND (reference sequence). Trimming took 0 bases from V and 4 from J, leaving 9 bases between them. The CDR3 DNA follows: TGTGCCAGTAGTATAGACAGAGGCGCCTATGGCTACACCTTC. Amino acids: CASSIDRGAYGYTF.